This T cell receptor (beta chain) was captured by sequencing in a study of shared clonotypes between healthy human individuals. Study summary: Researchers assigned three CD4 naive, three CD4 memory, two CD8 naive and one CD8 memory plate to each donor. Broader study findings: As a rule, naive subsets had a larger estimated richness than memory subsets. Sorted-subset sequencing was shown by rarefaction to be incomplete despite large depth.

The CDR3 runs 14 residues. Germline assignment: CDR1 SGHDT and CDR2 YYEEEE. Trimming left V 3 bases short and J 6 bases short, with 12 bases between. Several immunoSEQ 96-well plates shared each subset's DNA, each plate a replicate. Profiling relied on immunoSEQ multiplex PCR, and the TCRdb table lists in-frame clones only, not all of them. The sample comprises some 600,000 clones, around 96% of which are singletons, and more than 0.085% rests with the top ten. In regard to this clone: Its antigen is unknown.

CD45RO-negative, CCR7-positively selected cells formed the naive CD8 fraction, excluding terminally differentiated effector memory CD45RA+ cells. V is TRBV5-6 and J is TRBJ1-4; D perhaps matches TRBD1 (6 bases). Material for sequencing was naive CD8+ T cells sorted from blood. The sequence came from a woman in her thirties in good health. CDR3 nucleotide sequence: TGTGCCAGCAGCTCGGGACAAAGATATGAAAAACTGTTTTTT. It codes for CASSSGQRYEKLFF.